The clone carrying this TCR beta chain was picked up many times. The antigen remains unidentified. Read data end 3 residues before the CDR3 end; the end is taken from the germline J gene. Other DNA sequences in this specimen translate into the identical CDR3. Germline lookup yields CDR1 SGHRS and CDR2 YFSETQ. This CDR3 is built from 18 residues. V gave up 3 bases and J gave up 0 bases, with 19 bases separating them. This sample was included in a study of T cell clonality in common variable immunodeficiency. Findings and caveats of the study: The cause of increased CVID clonality remains unclear without subpopulation sequencing. Compared with controls, CVID subjects had fewer shared TCRbeta clones.

Each donor provided about 5 to 9 ml of heparinized whole blood. Equal genomic DNA amounts from CVID and control samples were sequenced. The repertoire was sequenced with immunoSEQ multiplex PCR; TCRdb's copy has only in-frame clones and lacks some. Altogether under 45,000 clones were found in the sample, and no singletons occur. The origin of this receptor is a person aged 18 to 70 in good health. The genes are TRBV5-1 and TRBJ1-3; possibly TRBD1 for D (6 bases). The specimen was peripheral blood mononuclear cells. The CDR3 DNA, read in part, is TGCGCCAGCAGCTATAGCGGGTTGCAGGGGTCCTCTGGAAACACC. Its protein is CASSYSGLQGSSGNT. The entire CDR3 reads CASSYSGLQGSSGNTIYF.